A single sample gave rise to the 2 T cell receptor beta chains below, sequenced in a study of cytomegalovirus exposure and HLA in healthy donors. The PCR made use of 60 Vbeta and 13 Jbeta primers. Some clones are missing from TCRdb's copy, which holds only in-frame ones; the method was immunoSEQ multiplex PCR. The sample holds hundreds of thousands of clones, around four fifths seen once. The sample consisted of PBMCs. These receptors were taken from a middle-aged woman in good health and CMV-seronegative.

The chain carries TRBV2 and TRBJ1-5; 8 positions match TRBD1. Trimming cost V 3 bases and J 2 bases; bases outside gene matches: 3. Germline CDR1 and CDR2: SNHLY and FYNNEI. This CDR3 is built from 15 residues. This CDR3 is CASSDRGLRNQPQHF. The CDR3 DNA sequence: TGTGCCAGCAGTGACAGGGGGCTCCGCAATCAGCCCCAGCATTTT.

The chain links TRBV7-2 to TRBJ2-1, with D maybe TRBD1 (5 bases). The CDR3 has 12 amino acids. V lost 5 bases and J lost 9, with 11 bases in between. Germline CDR1 SGHTA, CDR2 FQGNSA. The chain's CDR3 is CASSLTGAEQFF. The CDR3, as DNA: TGTGCCAGCAGCCTAACAGGAGCTGAGCAGTTCTTC.